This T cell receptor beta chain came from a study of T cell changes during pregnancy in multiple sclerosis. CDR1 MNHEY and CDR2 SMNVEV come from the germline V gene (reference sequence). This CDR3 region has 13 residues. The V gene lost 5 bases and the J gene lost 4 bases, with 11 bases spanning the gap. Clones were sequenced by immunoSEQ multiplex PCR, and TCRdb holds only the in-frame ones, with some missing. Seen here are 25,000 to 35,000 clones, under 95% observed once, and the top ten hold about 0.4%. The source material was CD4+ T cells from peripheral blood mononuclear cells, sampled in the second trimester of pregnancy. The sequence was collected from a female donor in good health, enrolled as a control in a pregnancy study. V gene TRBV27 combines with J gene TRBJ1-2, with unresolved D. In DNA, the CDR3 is TGTGCCAGCAGTCCGCGATCTCTCTATGGCTACACCTTC. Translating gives CASSPRSLYGYTF.